A single sample is the source of the 2 T cell receptor beta chains below, sequenced in a study of T-cell memory formation after mild COVID-19. TCRdb analysed the 5' RACE reads with MiXCR anew, one entry per CDR3 protein. The profile shows a few hundred thousand distinct CDR3 sequences, more than 15% of them singletons. Sequences were obtained from PBMCs or a T cell subset sorted from them (not recorded which). Source of these receptors: a man aged 18 to 35 who had mild COVID-19 (a few samples of this study predate the infection). Cell type and time point are not known.

The rearrangement uses TRBV7-6 and TRBJ1-4; D is uncertain. Germline CDR1 and CDR2: SGHVS and FNYEAQ. The CDR3 runs 15 residues. V lost 3 bases and J lost 4, with 12 bases in between. The CDR3 spells CASSFSPDYNEKLFF. CDR3 bases: TGTGCCAGCAGCTTCTCCCCCGACTATAATGAAAAACTGTTTTTT.

The chain is built from TRBV5-1 and TRBJ2-7; TRBD1 matches 7 bases. The CDR3 is made up of 13 amino acids. J was trimmed by 4 bases and V by 2 bases; bases with no gene match: 3. Germline V gene lookup returns CDR1 SGHRS and CDR2 YFSETQ. The CDR3 DNA reads TGCGCCAGCAGCTTCAACAGGGGATACGAGCAGTACTTC. It specifies CASSFNRGYEQYF. Complete variable domain (other parts from reference TRBV5-1 and TRBJ2-7): KAGVTQTPRYLIKTRGQQVTLSCSPISGHRSVSWYQQTPGQGLQFLFEYFSETQRNKGNFPGRFSGRQFSNSRSEMNVSTLELGDSALYLCASSFNRGYEQYFGPGTRLTVT.